The 25 T cell receptor beta chains listed next were all sequenced from one sample in a study of glioma-infiltrating T cells (dated by TCRdb to the mid-2010s). The run used an Illumina MiSeq. The iRepertoire nested amplicon-rescue multiplex PCR (arm-PCR) platform was used to amplify TCR alpha and beta CDR3 regions from RNA. The public sequencing data were trimmed at Q25 with fastp and processed into clonotypes with MiXCR by TCRdb, which kept only in-frame beta chains. CDR3 protein sequences are deduplicated, and each keeps its most common genes and DNA. The sample table records tens of thousands of distinct CDR3 sequences; 23% of these occur just once. The ten top clones hold about 6.7% of the sample. Specimen: glioma tissue, nonneoplastic brain tissue, or PBMCs (not recorded which). These receptors were collected from a human donor with low-grade glioma or glioblastoma, undergoing nonglioma brain surgery, or in good health (not recorded which).

This clonotype was observed a handful of times. In nucleotides, the CDR3 is TGCAGCGTTGATTTCGGTCCCGGGGAGCTGTTTTTT. It encodes CSVDFGPGELFF. This chain links TRBV29-1 with TRBJ2-2; D uncertain. The CDR3 consists of 12 residues. Germline CDR1 SQVTM, CDR2 ANQGSEA. With 3 bases removed from V and 6 bases from J, the gap between germline ends came to 8 bases.

This clonotype has a count of ten or more. The genes are TRBV7-9 and TRBJ1-1; D is unclear. This CDR3 contains 15 residues. The germline V and J ends were trimmed by 4 bases and 4 bases, with 16 bases remaining between them. The germline V gene encodes CDR1 SEHNR and CDR2 FQNEAQ (reference sequence). The CDR3 bases are TGTGCCAGCAGCTCCCTGACGGATTGGCGCACTGAAGCTTTCTTT. Its translation is CASSSLTDWRTEAFF.

Details on this clonotype: This may stem from a read error, because a much larger clone lies one nucleotide away. The CDR3 carries no conserved terminal phenylalanine or tryptophan, so it likely arises from a read error. The V and J genes are TRBV6-5 and TRBJ2-5; tentatively, D is TRBD2 (7 bases). Trimming removed 8 bases from V and 4 bases from J, with 17 bases in between. Germline V CDR1 and CDR2: MNHEY, SVGAGI. CDR3 length: 14 residues. CDR3 sequence (DNA): TGTGCCAGCTCACCAAAGGGAGGGGGAGAGACCCAGTACTGC. Its translation is CASSPKGGGETQYC.

The sample holds many counts of this clonotype. The chain employs TRBV7-9 and TRBJ2-1, with 12 bases identical to TRBD2. Trimming took 1 base from V and 8 from J; bases not matched to a gene: 3. This CDR3 has 15 residues. Germline CDR1 reads SEHNR; CDR2 reads FQNEAQ (reference sequence). CDR3 nucleotide sequence: TGTGCCAGCAGCTTAGGGACTAGCGGGATCGATGAGCAGTTCTTC. Its translation: CASSLGTSGIDEQFF.

CDR3 loop: CASRERTSGGYTF. The CDR3 DNA reads as TGTGCCAGCAGGGAAAGGACGTCGGGCGGCTACACCTTC. This chain links TRBV27 with TRBJ1-2; D gene unclear. Germline V gene data show CDR1 as MNHEY and CDR2 as SMNVEV (reference sequence). Trimming cost V 6 bases and J 8 bases, with 16 bases left between them. This CDR3 is 13 amino acids long.

This clonotype was observed at least ten times. V gene TRBV29-1 combines with J gene TRBJ1-1; TRBD1 might be the D (5 bases). CDR3 length: 13 amino acids. V dropped 7 bases and J dropped 2 bases, with 14 bases sitting between them. The germline gives CDR1 SQVTM, CDR2 ANQGSEA. CDR3 sequence reads: CSAPWGPNTEAFF. CDR3 nucleotide sequence: TGCAGCGCCCCGTGGGGCCCAAACACTGAAGCTTTCTTT.

V gene TRBV20-1 combines with J gene TRBJ2-7, with 8 bases lining up with TRBD2. Germline CDR1 is DFQATT and CDR2 is SNEGSKA (reference sequence). V lost 6 bases, J lost 4 bases, and 17 bases stayed unmatched. CDR3 length equals 16 residues. The CDR3, as DNA: TGCAGTGCCCTGGGGGTCGTTGGGACTAGGCTGTACGAGCAGTACTTC. Protein product: CSALGVVGTRLYEQYF.

This clonotype was counted ten times or more. This chain uses TRBV6-1 with TRBJ2-3; D may be TRBD1 (5 bases). The CDR3 contains 12 residues. Germline V gene data show CDR1 as MNHNS and CDR2 as SASEGT. The V gene lost 5 bases and the J gene lost 15 bases, with 18 bases spanning the gap. The DNA of the CDR3 is TGTGCCAGCAGTTCGGACATCAACGCTGTTTATTTT. Its translation is CASSSDINAVYF.

Concerning this clonotype: A read error may explain this, as a much larger clone is one base away. The chain joins TRBV4-1 to TRBJ2-7, with D tentatively TRBD2 (6 bases). Trimming removed 1 base from V and 3 bases from J, with 13 bases in between. CDR3 length: 15 amino acids. CDR1 is MGHRA, CDR2 YSYEKL, per germline. CDR3 bases: TGCGCCAGCAGCCAAGGGAGGGGTTTCGTCTACGAGCAGTACTTC. It yields the protein CASSQGRGFVYEQYF.

As concerns this clonotype: A read error may be the cause here, since a much bigger clone is one base away. This chain links TRBV29-1 with TRBJ1-1; 7 bases match TRBD1. This CDR3 region has 15 residues. Germline V gene data show CDR1 as SQVTM and CDR2 as ANQGSEA. The CDR3 protein is CSVVDNRGRATEALF. The CDR3 nucleotides read TGCAGCGTTGTGGATAACAGGGGAAGGGCCACTGAAGCTTTGTTT.

There are many counts of this clonotype. This chain joins TRBV11-2 and TRBJ2-3; a weak D match, TRBD2 (6 bases). CDR1 is SGHAT and CDR2 is FQNNGV in the germline V gene. This CDR3 comprises 16 residues. V was pared by 5 bases and J by 2 bases, with 17 bases between. CDR3 residues: CASSTRLEGHTDTQYF. The DNA for the CDR3 is TGTGCCAGCAGCACGCGACTGGAGGGGCACACAGATACGCAGTATTTT.

The rearrangement uses TRBV4-1 and TRBJ1-2, with D possibly TRBD1 on 6 matching bases. Germline V gene lookup returns CDR1 MGHRA and CDR2 YSYEKL. Trimming removed 0 bases from V and 4 bases from J, with 12 bases in between. CDR3 length: 15 residues. Here the CDR3 DNA reads TGCGCCAGCAGCCAAGAAACAGGGCGGACCTATGGCTACACCTTC. Protein product: CASSQETGRTYGYTF.

With respect to this clonotype: One base away lies a much larger clone, so this may be a sequencing read error. The genes are TRBV6-1 and TRBJ2-7, with 9 nucleotides matching TRBD1. The trim removed 9 bases at V and 0 bases at J, leaving 9 bases unmatched. In germline, CDR1 is MNHNS, CDR2 SASEGT. The CDR3 length is 15 residues. The CDR3 DNA reads as TGTGCCAGGTCCCCTTGGGGACAGGGCTCCTACGAGCAGTACTTC. The encoded protein is CARSPWGQGSYEQYF.

This clonotype showed up many times. This rearrangement joins TRBV7-2 to TRBJ2-1; D unresolved. CDR3 size: 15 residues. CDR1 SGHTA and CDR2 FQGNSA come from the germline V gene. V lost 2 bases to trimming and J lost 2 bases, with 10 bases between them. The CDR3 DNA sequence: TGTGCCAGCAGCTTACGGTCCAACCCCTACAATGAGCAGTTCTTC. It codes for CASSLRSNPYNEQFF.

This clonotype was counted at least ten times. The V call is TRBV7-9, the J call TRBJ2-5, with D perhaps TRBD2 (5 bases). V gave up 3 bases and J gave up 2 bases, with 22 bases separating them. CDR1 and CDR2 from the germline V gene are SEHNR and FQNEAQ (reference sequence). The CDR3 totals 18 residues. The CDR3 nucleotides are TGTGCCAGCAGCTTTGGAAGGGCCAGTAAACGGGGTCAAGAGACCCAGTACTTC. Translation gives CASSFGRASKRGQETQYF. Variable domain in full (rest from reference TRBV7-9 and TRBJ2-5): DTGVSQNPRHKITKRGQNVTFRCDPISEHNRLYWYRQTLGQGPEFLTYFQNEAQLEKSRLLSDRFSAERPKGSFSTLEIQRTEQGDSAMYLCASSFGRASKRGQETQYFGPGTRLLVL.

This clonotype was seen repeatedly, ten times or more. The chain joins TRBV7-9 to TRBJ2-7; no clear D. V lost 3 bases and J 6 bases, leaving 12 bases between the germline ends. CDR1 and CDR2 (germline): SEHNR, FQNEAQ (reference sequence). The CDR3 loop spans 13 amino acids. For the CDR3, the DNA is TGTGCCAGCAGCTTGACAACCCAATCCGAGCAGTACTTC. Its protein product is CASSLTTQSEQYF.

The CDR3 DNA sequence: TGTGCCAGCAGCCCACAGGGGGCAGGCGGGGAGCAGTACTTC. This gives the protein CASSPQGAGGEQYF. The chain is built from TRBV7-9 and TRBJ2-7; 9 nucleotides align to TRBD1. With 5 bases clipped from V and 7 bases from J, the junction kept 9 bases outside the gene matches. In germline, CDR1 is SEHNR, CDR2 FQNEAQ (reference sequence). This CDR3 spans 14 amino acids.

This clonotype was observed many times. The genes are TRBV5-4 and TRBJ1-1, with D possibly matching TRBD1 (5 bases). CDR1 is SGHNT and CDR2 is YYREEE in the germline V gene (reference sequence). Trimming stripped 1 base from V and 0 bases from J, with 7 bases between. CDR3 length: 14 residues. The DNA for the CDR3 is TGTGCCAGCAGCTTGTGGGGGATGAACACTGAAGCTTTCTTT. Amino acids: CASSLWGMNTEAFF.

This clonotype was found a few times. The CDR3 is CASSQEGTSNADTQYF. CDR3 nucleotide sequence: TGCGCCAGCAGCCAAGAGGGGACTAGTAATGCTGATACGCAGTATTTT. The chain links TRBV4-1 to TRBJ2-3; 8 nucleotides align to TRBD2. Germline V gives CDR1 MGHRA, CDR2 YSYEKL. The V and J ends lost 0 bases and 6 bases, in that order; junction bases with no gene match: 8. The CDR3 consists of 16 residues.

The V gene is TRBV12-3 or TRBV12-4, the J gene TRBJ1-2; no firm D call. This CDR3 region has 12 residues. Deletions cut 6 bases from V and 4 bases from J, with 9 bases between. CDR3 amino acids: CASSYTSYGYTF. CDR3 nucleotide sequence: TGTGCCAGCAGCTATACTAGCTATGGCTACACCTTC.

The V call is TRBV12-3 or TRBV12-4, the J call TRBJ2-7; no definite D call. Trimming pared 6 bases from V and 5 bases from J, leaving 20 bases between. The CDR3 runs to 15 residues. The CDR3 region has the DNA TGTGCCAGCAGAGATCGGGTGTTATCAGTAGACGAGCAGTACTTC. Translating it yields CASRDRVLSVDEQYF.

This clonotype was picked up many times. V gene TRBV11-2 combines with J gene TRBJ1-5; D uncertain. Germline lookup yields CDR1 SGHAT and CDR2 FQNNGV. This CDR3 has 13 amino acids. V lost 6 bases, J lost 4 bases, and 10 bases lay in between. The CDR3 DNA is TGTGCCAGCAGACCCTCCCCTAATCAGCCCCAGCATTTT. It translates to CASRPSPNQPQHF. The whole variable domain, filled in from reference TRBV11-2 and TRBJ1-5, reads EAGVAQSPRYKIIEKRQSVAFWCNPISGHATLYWYQQILGQGPKLLIQFQNNGVVDDSQLPKDRFSAERLKGVDSTLKIQPAKLEDSAVYLCASRPSPNQPQHFGDGTRLSIL.

This clonotype was seen many times. The rearrangement uses TRBV12-3 or TRBV12-4 and TRBJ2-3, with D possibly being TRBD1 (6 bases). V lost 6 bases and J 8 bases, leaving 12 bases between the germline ends. This CDR3 has 12 amino acids. The CDR3 is CASSKTGSTQYF. The CDR3 DNA sequence: TGTGCCAGCAGCAAGACAGGCAGTACGCAGTATTTT.

This clonotype was counted many times. The chain recombines TRBV6-1 with TRBJ1-4; D not resolved. The CDR3 consists of 16 residues. Per the germline V gene, CDR1 is MNHNS and CDR2 is SASEGT. The germline V and J ends were trimmed by 4 bases and 4 bases, with 16 bases remaining between them. The DNA of the CDR3 is TGTGCCAGCAGTGTGGCCCGGACTCTCGATAATGAAAAACTGTTTTTT. Translated, it gives CASSVARTLDNEKLFF.

This clonotype was picked up a small number of times. In DNA, the CDR3 is TGTGCCAGCAGCGCCGGACTAGCGGTAAATCAAGAGACCCAGTACTTC. Amino acid sequence: CASSAGLAVNQETQYF. This chain joins TRBV2 and TRBJ2-5; 10 nucleotides line up with TRBD2. The CDR3 covers 16 residues. Germline V CDR1 and CDR2: SNHLY, FYNNEI. V shed 6 bases and J 2 bases; nucleotides not matched to a gene: 9. Full variable domain (remainder filled in from reference TRBV2 and TRBJ2-5): EPEVTQTPSHQVTQMGQEVILRCVPISNHLYFYWYRQILGQKVEFLVSFYNNEISEKSEIFDDQFSVERPDGSNFTLKIRSTKLEDSAMYFCASSAGLAVNQETQYFGPGTRLLVL.